What follows are 24 T cell receptor beta chains derived from one specimen sequenced in a study of CD8+ T cells in alopecia areata. It was cDNA, reverse transcribed from extracted RNA, that served as the sequencing template. Only in-frame clones appear in the TCRdb table, and some are missing; sequencing was by immunoSEQ multiplex PCR. This sample has over 120,000 clones, with around 50% found just once. Sequencing used CD4+ T cells sorted from blood, obtained at week 0. The source is a human donor with alopecia areata.

The V gene is TRBV29-1, the J gene TRBJ1-5, with D unclear. Germline CDR1 SQVTM, CDR2 ANQGSEA. Deletions cut 4 bases from V and 0 bases from J, with 7 bases between. The length of the CDR3 is 13 residues. The CDR3 DNA sequence: TGCAGCGTTGGGGCGGATAGCAATCAGCCCCAGCATTTT. This sequence encodes CSVGADSNQPQHF.

The rearrangement links TRBV9 to TRBJ2-5; either TRBD1 or TRBD2 may supply D (5 bases each). Germline V gene lookup returns CDR1 SGDLS and CDR2 YYNGEE. V was trimmed by 0 bases and J by 5 bases, leaving 8 bases between them. This CDR3 region has 13 residues. CDR3 loop: CASSVVGGETQYF. The CDR3 nucleotides are TGTGCCAGCAGCGTAGTTGGGGGTGAGACCCAGTACTTC.

This clone was detected a few times. The V and J genes are TRBV14 and TRBJ1-1, with D uncertain. The V gene lost 2 bases and the J gene lost 4 bases, with 8 bases spanning the gap. Per the germline V gene, CDR1 is SGHDN and CDR2 is FVKESK. The CDR3 runs to 13 residues. CDR3 nucleotide sequence: TGTGCCAGCAGCCAACAACCGGGCACTGAAGCTTTCTTT. It translates to CASSQQPGTEAFF.

V is TRBV10-2 and J is TRBJ1-5; 7 bases match TRBD1. This CDR3 is built from 15 residues. V trimming: 2 bases; J trimming: 6 bases; junction bases outside the gene matches: 7. Germline-derived CDR1 and CDR2 are WSHSY and SAAADI. The CDR3: CASSEVDRVGQPQHF. DNA of the CDR3: TGCGCCAGCAGTGAGGTTGACAGGGTGGGTCAGCCCCAGCATTTT.

V and J are TRBV7-9 and TRBJ2-5; D perhaps matches TRBD2 (6 bases). Germline V gene lookup returns CDR1 SEHNR and CDR2 FQNEAQ (reference sequence). CDR3 length equals 14 residues. The V end lost 5 bases, the J end lost 1 base, and 11 bases lay between the germline ends. The CDR3 loop is CASSLGTSQETQYF. CDR3 bases: TGTGCCAGCAGCCTCGGGACTTCCCAAGAGACCCAGTACTTC.

The chain links TRBV6-1 to TRBJ1-6, with 7 bases aligning to TRBD1. The V gene's germline CDR1 is MNHNS and CDR2 SASEGT. J lost 7 bases, V lost 4 bases, and 4 bases had no gene match. The CDR3 runs 14 residues. The chain's CDR3 is CASSGDRVNSPLHF. The CDR3 DNA sequence: TGTGCCAGCAGTGGAGACAGGGTGAATTCACCCCTCCACTTT.

This clone was observed a few times. This rearrangement joins TRBV27 to TRBJ1-2; D call uncertain. Germline assignment: CDR1 MNHEY and CDR2 SMNVEV (reference sequence). Trimming stripped 0 bases from V and 8 bases from J, with 10 bases between. The CDR3 loop spans 13 amino acids. CDR3 region: CASSLSIAAGYTF. Here the CDR3 DNA reads TGTGCCAGCAGTTTATCGATAGCGGCGGGCTACACCTTC.

In its sample, this clone was seen once. The sample carries other DNA sequences with the same CDR3. The chain combines TRBV25-1 with TRBJ1-6, with D unresolved. V was shortened by 3 bases and J by 1 base, with 7 bases between the two germline ends. The germline CDR1 and CDR2 sequences are MGHDK and SYGVNS. The CDR3 covers 15 residues. In DNA, the CDR3 is TGTGCCAGCAGTGATGTGGGGTCCTATAATTCACCCCTCCACTTT. This sequence encodes CASSDVGSYNSPLHF.

The V call is TRBV27, the J call TRBJ1-1; no firm D call. Germline V CDR1 and CDR2: MNHEY, SMNVEV (reference sequence). The CDR3 loop spans 13 amino acids. The ends were cut back, 6 bases at V and 1 base at J, with 9 bases in the middle. CDR3 DNA: TGTGCCAGCAGGAAATACGGGAACACTGAAGCTTTCTTT. Amino acid sequence: CASRKYGNTEAFF.

Comments on this clone: Mismatch with germline at one junction end may stem from a read error. The rearrangement uses TRBV7-6 and TRBJ2-2, with 7 bases fitting TRBD2. The CDR3 runs 15 residues. In germline, CDR1 is SGHVS, CDR2 FNYEAQ. CDR3 amino acids: CASSSGTTKTGELFF. CDR3 nucleotide sequence: TGTGCCAGCAGCTCCGGGACTACGAAAACCGGGGAGCTGTTTTTT.

The genes are TRBV5-6 and TRBJ1-2; maybe TRBD1 (5 bases). This CDR3 is built from 17 residues. Trimming left V 1 base short and J 4 bases short, with 20 bases between. In germline, CDR1 is SGHDT, CDR2 YYEEEE. The CDR3: CASSLRSAAPGVYGYTF. The CDR3 bases are TGTGCCAGCAGCTTGCGAAGTGCCGCCCCGGGGGTCTATGGCTACACCTTC.

This chain links TRBV30 with TRBJ1-2; D perhaps matches TRBD1 (5 bases). V lost 1 base and J 4 bases, leaving 13 bases between the germline ends. The germline gives CDR1 GTSNPN, CDR2 SVGIG (reference sequence). The CDR3 sequence is 14 residues long. The CDR3 nucleotides read TGTGCCTGGAGTGCCGGGACGGCAATCTATGGCTACACCTTC. Amino acid sequence: CAWSAGTAIYGYTF. The complete variable domain, with remaining parts taken from reference TRBV30 and TRBJ1-2, reads SQTIHQWPATLVQPVGSPLSLECTVEGTSNPNLYWYRQAAGRGLQLLFYSVGIGQISSEVPQNLSASRPQDRQFILSSKKLLLSDSGFYLCAWSAGTAIYGYTFGSGTRLTVV.

This chain connects TRBV2 to TRBJ2-5; D is ambiguous. The V gene lost 4 bases and the J gene lost 5 bases, with 11 bases spanning the gap. The CDR3 runs 13 residues. Germline assignment: CDR1 SNHLY and CDR2 FYNNEI. The CDR3 region has the DNA TGTGCCAGCAGTGGCATGTCGAGGGAGACCCAGTACTTC. It codes for CASSGMSRETQYF.

V gene TRBV5-1 combines with J gene TRBJ1-2, with a weak D call TRBD1 (5 bases). With 6 bases removed from V and 3 bases from J, the gap between germline ends came to 18 bases. The CDR3 has 15 residues. Germline V CDR1 and CDR2: SGHRS, YFSETQ. The chain's CDR3 is CASTIDSRADYGYTF. The CDR3 nucleotides are TGCGCCAGCACCATAGACAGCCGAGCAGACTATGGCTACACCTTC. The full variable domain, in which reference TRBV5-1 and TRBJ1-2 provide the parts outside the CDR3, is KAGVTQTPRYLIKTRGQQVTLSCSPISGHRSVSWYQQTPGQGLQFLFEYFSETQRNKGNFPGRFSGRQFSNSRSEMNVSTLELGDSALYLCASTIDSRADYGYTFGSGTRLTVV.

The V call is TRBV6-5, the J call TRBJ2-1; TRBD1 is a possible D gene (6 bases). The CDR3 loop spans 15 amino acids. Per germline, CDR1 MNHEY and CDR2 SVGAGI. Between the trimmed V and J ends, which lost 2 bases and 4 bases, there was a span of 12 bases. This CDR3 is CASSYTTTGYNEQFF. Here the CDR3 DNA reads TGTGCCAGCAGTTACACAACCACAGGGTACAATGAGCAGTTCTTC.

The chain links TRBV29-1 to TRBJ2-1, with 8 bases that match TRBD2. V lost 3 bases, J lost 4 bases, and 5 bases stayed unmatched. CDR3 length: 14 amino acids. Germline V lookup: CDR1 SQVTM, CDR2 ANQGSEA. CDR3 sequence (DNA): TGCAGCGTTGAGGTCGCTAGCGGGTACAATGAGCAGTTCTTC. It translates to CSVEVASGYNEQFF.

The V gene is TRBV5-1, the J gene TRBJ2-3; D remains unclear. CDR1 is SGHRS and CDR2 is YFSETQ in the germline V gene. Deletions cut 2 bases from V and 4 bases from J, with 8 bases between. The CDR3 is 13 residues long. The CDR3 nucleotides read TGCGCCAGCAGCTTATCCAGCTCAGATACGCAGTATTTT. Translation gives CASSLSSSDTQYF.

The rearrangement links TRBV4-3 to TRBJ1-2; unclear D gene. The CDR3 is 14 amino acids. With 1 base removed from V and 4 bases from J, the gap between germline ends came to 10 bases. Looked up from germline, CDR1 is LGHNA and CDR2 is YSLEER. CDR3 residues: CASSQAGLPYGYTF. The DNA of the CDR3 is TGCGCCAGCAGCCAAGCAGGACTGCCCTATGGCTACACCTTC.

This chain joins TRBV4-2 and TRBJ2-7; TRBD1 matches 7 bases. This CDR3 has 18 residues. CDR1 and CDR2 (germline): LGHNA, YNFKEQ. V shed 1 base, J shed 0 bases, and the junction held 12 bases outside the gene matches. CDR3 sequence: CASSQVSTGTEASYEQYF. For the CDR3, the DNA is TGTGCCAGCAGCCAAGTCTCCACCGGGACAGAGGCCTCCTACGAGCAGTACTTC.

J is TRBJ2-7 and V is TRBV13, with TRBD1 as a possible D gene (6 bases). Germline CDR1 and CDR2: PRHDT and FYEKMQ (reference sequence). Trimming stripped 11 bases from V and 5 bases from J, with 28 bases between. This CDR3 has 16 residues. The CDR3 nucleotides read TGTGCCGCTTGGCGCTGCTATCAGGGGAGATACGACGAGCAGTACTTC. It encodes CAAWRCYQGRYDEQYF.

The V and J genes are TRBV4-1 and TRBJ1-5, with 9 nucleotides matching TRBD1. Germline trimming cut 3 bases from V and 4 bases from J; bases unmatched to any gene: 7. CDR1 is MGHRA, CDR2 YSYEKL, per germline. The CDR3 sequence is 16 residues long. This CDR3 reads CASSQPGQGANQPQHF. For the CDR3, the DNA is TGCGCCAGCAGCCAGCCGGGACAGGGAGCGAATCAGCCCCAGCATTTT.

V usage is TRBV7-2 and J usage is TRBJ2-5; D is perhaps TRBD1 (6 bases). This CDR3 has 15 amino acids. Trimming took off 2 bases at V and 5 bases at J, with 15 bases between the two ends. In germline, CDR1 is SGHTA, CDR2 FQGNSA. CDR3 bases: TGTGCCAGCAGCTTAAGTCACAGGGATGGGGAGACCCAGTACTTC. Its translation is CASSLSHRDGETQYF.

This clone occurred a few times. This chain's CDR3 is CASSGYEGSGNEQYF. DNA for the CDR3: TGTGCCAGCAGCGGCTACGAGGGGAGCGGGAACGAGCAGTACTTC. The gene calls are TRBV4-2 and TRBJ2-7; 7 bases are a match to TRBD2. The CDR3 has 15 amino acids. The V and J ends lost 5 bases and 5 bases, in that order; junction bases with no gene match: 12. Germline V gives CDR1 LGHNA, CDR2 YNFKEQ.

This chain uses TRBV5-4 with TRBJ2-1; D is unclear. Germline CDR1 and CDR2: SGHNT and YYREEE (reference sequence). The CDR3 is 12 residues long. V gave up 0 bases and J gave up 9 bases, with 7 bases separating them. In DNA form, the CDR3 reads TGTGCCAGCAGCTTGGTAGTTGGTGAGCAGTTCTTC. It is translated as CASSLVVGEQFF.